Included here is one T cell receptor (beta chain) sequence, with context. Its specificity is not known. These data belong to a study of cytomegalovirus exposure and HLA in healthy donors. Study summary: Out of approximately 170 million T cells, an earlier analysis found 117 million unique TCR beta sequences in total. Study-wide results and caveats: Per published accounts, TCR beta sequences correctly predicted the HLA-A and HLA-B alleles of most subjects. In an earlier analysis, about 87% or about 30%: the productive usage of most TCR beta V segments.

The PCR used 60 Vbeta and 13 Jbeta primers. Repertoires were generated with immunoSEQ multiplex PCR, while TCRdb's copy carries only in-frame clones and drops some. The table shows about 150,000 clones, with roughly 76% occurring only once. The CDR3 is made up of 12 amino acids. From germline, CDR1 is KGHSH and CDR2 LQKENI. V was pared by 3 bases and J by 7 bases, with 3 bases of the junction left unmatched. The chain employs TRBV18 and TRBJ2-7, with TRBD2 matching 7 bases. The clonotype was recovered from a male donor in good health and CMV-seronegative. The sample taken for sequencing was PBMCs. The chain's CDR3 is CASSPRRGEQYF. CDR3 in DNA: TGTGCCAGCTCACCCCGGCGGGGGGAGCAGTACTTC.